These T cell receptor beta chains were read from a single sample in a study of T cell responses to AZD1222 COVID-19 vaccine. Generated by immunoSEQ multiplex PCR, the TCRdb table keeps only in-frame clones and is missing some. The sample lists under 200,000 clones; about nine tenths were seen once. The sequenced sample was peripheral blood, obtained on day 0 of AZD1222 vaccination. The receptors were gathered from an adult in good health. Each CDR3 is given with its conserved first and last residue. The order of the fields is J gene, V gene, D gene, CDR3 DNA, CDR3 protein. D genes are given only for firm matches.

TRBJ2-7	TRBV15	TRBD1	TGTGCTACCAGTGCCGGGACAGGGGGGTACGAGCAGTACTTC	CATSAGTGGYEQYF
TRBJ2-7	TRBV4-3	.	TGCGCCAGCAGCCAAGCGGGTTTCTCCTACGAGCAGTACTTC	CASSQAGFSYEQYF
TRBJ1-2	TRBV5-6	TRBD1	TGTGCCAGCAGCTCGCTGACAGGGGGTAACTATGGCTACACCTTC	CASSSLTGGNYGYTF
TRBJ2-7	TRBV7-3	TRBD1	TGTGCCAGCAGCTACCGGGACAGGTGCTCCTACGAGCAGTACTTC	CASSYRDRCSYEQYF
TRBJ2-7	TRBV28	TRBD1	TGTGCCAGCAGTTTATTAGGGGGCGGGGAGCAGTACTTC	CASSLLGGGEQYF
TRBJ1-2	TRBV23-1	.	TGCGCCAGCAGTCCCCCGGGCATCGTGAACTATGGCTACACCTTC	CASSPPGIVNYGYTF
TRBJ1-2	TRBV25-1	TRBD1	TGTGCCAGTTTAGAGAGATCTGGACAGGGCTATGGCTACACCTTC	CASLERSGQGYGYTF
TRBJ1-2	TRBV7-9	.	TGTGCCAGCAGCTTCGATCAGGATGGCTACACCTTC	CASSFDQDGYTF
TRBJ1-4	TRBV11-2	.	TGTGCCAGCAGCTTCTATGGGCAGCCCCCCGAAAAACTGTTTTTT	CASSFYGQPPEKLFF
TRBJ2-3	TRBV7-3	TRBD2	TGTGCCAGCAGCCCCTCGGGAGGGGCAGTGAATACGCAGTATTTT	CASSPSGGAVNTQYF
TRBJ2-2	TRBV7-9	.	TGTGCCAGCACCCACGTAGGAGGGGAAAACACCGGGGAGCTGTTTTTT	CASTHVGGENTGELFF
TRBJ1-2	TRBV12-3/TRBV12-4	.	TGTGCCAGCAGTAGCAGGGTAGCTGGCTACACCTTC	CASSSRVAGYTF
TRBJ1-1	TRBV28	TRBD1	TGTGCCAGCACCCGGTCGGGACAGGGGGCCACTGAAGCTTTCTTT	CASTRSGQGATEAFF
TRBJ2-1	TRBV7-3	.	TGTGCCAGCAGCTTAGGTCATTCGGCCTACAATGAGCAGTTCTTC	CASSLGHSAYNEQFF
TRBJ2-7	TRBV18	.	TGTGCCAGCTCACCAGACTCAACCTACGAGCAGTACTTC	CASSPDSTYEQYF
TRBJ2-5	TRBV14	TRBD2	TGTGCCAGCAGCCAATGGATAGGGACTAGCGGGAGAGAAGAGACCCAGTACTTC	CASSQWIGTSGREETQYF
TRBJ1-4	TRBV5-1	.	TGCGCCAGCAGCTTGGTTGTGAGGGGCAAAACTAATGAAAAACTGTTTTTT	CASSLVVRGKTNEKLFF
TRBJ1-1	TRBV5-5	.	TGTGCCAGCAGCTTGACCGGGGGAAGTACTGAAGCTTTCTTT	CASSLTGGSTEAFF
TRBJ2-7	TRBV27	TRBD2	TGTGCCAGCAGTCCACTTTGGGGGACTAGCGGCTACGAGCAGTACTTC	CASSPLWGTSGYEQYF
TRBJ2-7	TRBV14	TRBD1	TGTGCCAGCAGCTACCTGACAGGGCAGGACGAGCAGTACTTC	CASSYLTGQDEQYF
TRBJ2-2	TRBV6-2/TRBV6-3	TRBD2	TGTGCCAGCAGTTACTCATTGCGGGGGGACTACGGGGAGCTGTTTTTT	CASSYSLRGDYGELFF
TRBJ2-7	TRBV5-5	.	TGTGCCAGCAGCCTATCGCAGGGCCCCCAGACCTACGAGCAGTACTTC	CASSLSQGPQTYEQYF